A selection of T cell receptor beta chains follows, all from one sample in a study of lymphopenia after photon versus proton radiotherapy. Generated by immunoSEQ multiplex PCR, the TCRdb table keeps only in-frame clones and is missing some. Of some 30,000 clones listed, roughly 90% are singletons. Sequenced here: peripheral blood, sampled from a patient treated with photon-based radiotherapy. The receptors were sampled from a woman in her forties or fifties with pancreatic cancer. The conserved cysteine and the conserved F or W are not part of the CDR3 here. Fields, in order: clone size, V gene, J gene, CDR3 protein. Not every row has a clone size; where given, it reads once, few, many or a size class.

clone size: NA
V gene: TRBV29-1
J gene: TRBJ2-5
CDR3 protein: SVGQGGRVRETQY

clone size: NA
V gene: TRBV13
J gene: TRBJ2-1
CDR3 protein: ASSFSGVSYNEQF

clone size: NA
V gene: TRBV7-6
J gene: TRBJ2-7
CDR3 protein: ASSLEGAYEQY

clone size: NA
V gene: TRBV6-5
J gene: TRBJ2-5
CDR3 protein: ASSYSWTGGQETQY

clone size: NA
V gene: TRBV20-1
J gene: TRBJ2-3
CDR3 protein: STSRDTQY

clone size: NA
V gene: TRBV4-1
J gene: TRBJ2-1
CDR3 protein: ASSLLSTSGSNNEQF

clone size: NA
V gene: TRBV5-6
J gene: TRBJ2-1
CDR3 protein: ASSSDGTSGRNEQF

clone size: NA
V gene: TRBV6-1
J gene: TRBJ1-5
CDR3 protein: ASSGRDRVFTQH

clone size: NA
V gene: TRBV9
J gene: TRBJ2-1
CDR3 protein: ASSVAGGSYNEQF

clone size: NA
V gene: TRBV19
J gene: TRBJ2-6
CDR3 protein: ASSIVNRVPGANVLT

clone size: NA
V gene: TRBV6-1
J gene: TRBJ1-1
CDR3 protein: AITGTMNTEAF

clone size: NA
V gene: TRBV27
J gene: TRBJ2-1
CDR3 protein: ASSFAGGNEQF

clone size: NA
V gene: TRBV7-2
J gene: TRBJ1-5
CDR3 protein: ASSLAGEGNQPQH

clone size: once
V gene: TRBV2
J gene: TRBJ1-5
CDR3 protein: ASSGVGGVNQPQH

clone size: NA
V gene: TRBV28
J gene: TRBJ2-1
CDR3 protein: ASSSGGYHNEQF

clone size: NA
V gene: TRBV19
J gene: TRBJ2-6
CDR3 protein: ASTLGHASSNANVLT

clone size: NA
V gene: TRBV5-1
J gene: TRBJ1-4
CDR3 protein: ASSLEPVRANEKLF

clone size: NA
V gene: TRBV5-4
J gene: TRBJ2-1
CDR3 protein: ASSTNYNEQF

clone size: NA
V gene: TRBV9
J gene: TRBJ1-3
CDR3 protein: ASSPTDFGNTIY

clone size: few
V gene: TRBV2
J gene: TRBJ1-4
CDR3 protein: ASSLQGGGEKLF

clone size: NA
V gene: TRBV7-2
J gene: TRBJ2-6
CDR3 protein: ASSSSGTGSGANVLT

clone size: NA
V gene: TRBV5-6
J gene: TRBJ2-7
CDR3 protein: ASSTPAGRSYEQY

clone size: NA
V gene: TRBV5-1
J gene: TRBJ2-2
CDR3 protein: ASSLVAGSNTGELF

clone size: NA
V gene: TRBV19
J gene: TRBJ2-7
CDR3 protein: ASSPPGLAGVSYEQY

clone size: NA
V gene: TRBV7-9
J gene: TRBJ2-3
CDR3 protein: ASSLGALHSDTQY

clone size: NA
V gene: TRBV5-1
J gene: TRBJ1-2
CDR3 protein: ASSLGRENYGYT

clone size: NA
V gene: TRBV5-1
J gene: TRBJ2-7
CDR3 protein: ASSPNRDQQY

clone size: NA
V gene: TRBV6-5
J gene: TRBJ2-7
CDR3 protein: ASRLGRGASYEQY